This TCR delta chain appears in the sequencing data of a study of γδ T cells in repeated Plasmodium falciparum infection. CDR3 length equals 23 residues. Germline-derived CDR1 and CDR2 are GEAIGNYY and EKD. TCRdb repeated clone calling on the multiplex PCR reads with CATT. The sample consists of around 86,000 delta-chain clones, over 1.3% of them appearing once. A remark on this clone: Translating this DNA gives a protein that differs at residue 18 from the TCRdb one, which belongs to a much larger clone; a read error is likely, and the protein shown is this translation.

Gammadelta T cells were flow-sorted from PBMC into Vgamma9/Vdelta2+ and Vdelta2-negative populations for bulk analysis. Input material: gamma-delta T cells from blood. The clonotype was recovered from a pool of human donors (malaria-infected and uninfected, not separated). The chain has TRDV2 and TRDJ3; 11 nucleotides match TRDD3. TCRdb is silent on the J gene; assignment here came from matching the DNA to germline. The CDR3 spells CACDTGDWGISRTSSWDARQMFF. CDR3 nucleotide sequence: TGTGCCTGTGACACCGGGGACTGGGGGATATCGCGGACCAGCTCCTGGGACGCCCGACAGATGTTTTTC.